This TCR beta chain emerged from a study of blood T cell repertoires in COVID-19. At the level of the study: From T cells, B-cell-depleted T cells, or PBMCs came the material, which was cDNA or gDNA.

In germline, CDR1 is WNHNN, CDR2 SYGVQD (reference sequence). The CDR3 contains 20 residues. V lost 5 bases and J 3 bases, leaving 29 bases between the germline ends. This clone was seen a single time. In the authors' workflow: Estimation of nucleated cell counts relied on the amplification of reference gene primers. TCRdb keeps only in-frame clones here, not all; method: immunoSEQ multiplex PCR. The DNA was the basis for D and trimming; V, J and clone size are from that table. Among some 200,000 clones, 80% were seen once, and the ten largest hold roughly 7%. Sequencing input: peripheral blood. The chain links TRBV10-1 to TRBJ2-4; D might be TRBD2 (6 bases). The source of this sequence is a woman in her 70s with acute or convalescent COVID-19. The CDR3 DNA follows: TGCGCCAGCAGTCATATAATTTGGGGGGTCTTCACGGCCCTCAAAAACATTCAGTACTTC. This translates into CASSHIIWGVFTALKNIQYF.